These 13 T cell receptor beta chains came from one sample sequenced in a study of CD8 T cells in Susac syndrome. An input of about 0.5 to 1 ug of RNA was subjected to reverse transcription using random hexamers. TCRdb analysed the immunoSEQ multiplex PCR reads with MiXCR anew, one entry per CDR3 protein. Counted here are about 53,000 distinct CDR3 sequences, 95% occurring once; the ten biggest clones make up 0.75%. Material for sequencing was CD8+ T cells from PBMCs. The receptor source for this set is a human donor with Susac syndrome.

The chain recombines TRBV20-1 with TRBJ2-3; D unclear. Germline V lookup: CDR1 DFQATT, CDR2 SNEGSKA (reference sequence). The V end was cut by 7 bases, the J end by 4 bases, with 15 bases between. The CDR3 runs to 13 residues. CDR3 nucleotides: TGCAGTGTTATCAGGAACCTCCCAGATACGCAGTATTTT. Translated: CSVIRNLPDTQYF.

J is TRBJ2-1 and V is TRBV5-1; 11 bases agree with TRBD2. V shed 2 bases, J shed 10 bases, and the junction held 8 bases outside the gene matches. This CDR3 comprises 15 residues. The germline V gene has CDR1 SGHRS and CDR2 YFSETQ. In DNA, the CDR3 is TGCGCCAGCAGCTTTCTAGCGGGGGGAACCTCCGAGCAGTTCTTC. Translated: CASSFLAGGTSEQFF.

The chain carries TRBV7-3 and TRBJ2-7, with D unclear. Trimming cost V 4 bases and J 9 bases, with 4 bases left between them. The germline gives CDR1 SGHTA, CDR2 FQGTGA. CDR3 size: 9 residues. Written as DNA, the CDR3 is TGTGCCAGCAGCTCATCGCAGTACTTC. Amino acid sequence: CASSSSQYF.

The chain has TRBV7-7 and TRBJ2-5, with D unclear. CDR3 length: 15 amino acids. V was clipped by 8 bases and J by 5 bases, with 21 bases between them. In germline, CDR1 is SSHAT, CDR2 FNYEAQ (reference sequence). The CDR3 reads CASGLPPDPRETQYF. In DNA, the CDR3 is TGTGCCAGCGGCCTCCCCCCGGACCCGCGGGAGACCCAGTACTTC.

This chain joins TRBV28 and TRBJ2-7; maybe TRBD1 (5 bases). CDR3 size: 13 residues. Germline assignment: CDR1 MDHEN and CDR2 SYDVKM. V lost 8 bases, J lost 5 bases, and 16 bases lay in between. CDR3 sequence reads: CASRVLGRDEQYF. CDR3 nucleotides: TGTGCCAGCCGGGTACTGGGCAGGGACGAGCAGTACTTC.

V usage is TRBV29-1 and J usage is TRBJ2-1, with TRBD1 identical over 9 bases. The CDR3 covers 13 residues. V was pared by 7 bases and J by 4 bases, with 5 bases of the junction left unmatched. CDR1 is SQVTM and CDR2 is ANQGSEA in the germline V gene. CDR3 bases: TGCAGCGCCCCGGGACAGGGATACAATGAGCAGTTCTTC. Amino acid sequence: CSAPGQGYNEQFF.

This chain uses TRBV14 with TRBJ2-1, with TRBD2 as a possible D gene (6 bases). The germline gives CDR1 SGHDN, CDR2 FVKESK. The V gene lost 1 base and the J gene lost 6 bases, with 16 bases spanning the gap. The CDR3 consists of 16 residues. The CDR3 reads CASSQVGGVFGNEQFF. CDR3 sequence (DNA): TGTGCCAGCAGCCAAGTAGGAGGGGTTTTCGGCAATGAGCAGTTCTTC.

The chain carries TRBV12-5 and TRBJ1-2; D is ambiguous. Germline V lookup: CDR1 LGHNT, CDR2 FRNRAP. The CDR3 consists of 13 residues. Trimming shortened V by 3 bases and J by 6 bases, and 11 bases separated the two germline ends. This CDR3 is CASGFNTPDGYTF. The CDR3 nucleotides read TGTGCTAGTGGTTTTAACACCCCTGATGGCTACACCTTC.

The genes are TRBV14 and TRBJ1-5; perhaps TRBD1 as D (6 bases). V dropped 2 bases and J dropped 5 bases, with 7 bases sitting between them. Germline CDR1 is SGHDN and CDR2 is FVKESK. This CDR3 contains 13 residues. In nucleotides, the CDR3 is TGTGCCAGCAGCCAATCAGGGGATCAGCCCCAGCATTTT. Amino acids: CASSQSGDQPQHF.

This rearrangement joins TRBV15 to TRBJ1-2; 8 nucleotides line up with TRBD1. CDR3 length: 17 residues. Germline values: CDR1 LNHNV, CDR2 YYDKDF (reference sequence). V gave up 0 bases and J gave up 5 bases; unmatched junction bases: 11. The DNA of the CDR3 is TGTGCCACCAGCAGAGACCTGTCCGGACAGGGTCTTTATGGCTACACCTTC. Translating it yields CATSRDLSGQGLYGYTF.

The rearrangement uses TRBV24-1 and TRBJ2-3; possible D gene TRBD1, 6 bases. Germline V CDR1 and CDR2: KGHDR, SFDVKD. V dropped 1 base and J dropped 3 bases, with 22 bases sitting between them. CDR3 size: 19 residues. CDR3 sequence: CATSDLQDRPERGTDTQYF. The CDR3 DNA reads as TGTGCCACCAGTGATTTACAGGACAGACCAGAAAGAGGAACAGATACGCAGTATTTT.

This clonotype occurred once. The chain couples TRBV7-6 to TRBJ1-6; D may be TRBD1 (5 bases). V was cut by 5 bases and J by 8 bases, with 10 bases left in between. The CDR3 length is 13 residues. Per the germline V gene, CDR1 is SGHVS and CDR2 is FNYEAQ. The CDR3 loop is CASSPTEDSPLHF. The DNA for the CDR3 is TGTGCCAGCAGCCCGACAGAGGATTCACCCCTCCACTTT.

The genes are TRBV28 and TRBJ2-1, with 8 positions matching TRBD1. Trimming took 5 bases from V and 7 from J; bases not matched to a gene: 4. CDR3 length equals 13 residues. Germline CDR1 MDHEN, CDR2 SYDVKM. The CDR3: CASSVGQGNEQFF. The CDR3 DNA follows: TGTGCCAGCAGTGTCGGACAGGGAAATGAGCAGTTCTTC.